This TCR beta chain was identified during a study of blood T cells in healthy people across ages. The CDR3 sequence is 16 residues long. Germline CDR1 MNHEY, CDR2 SVGAGI. A J-beta primer mix and a sample-barcoded 5' primer were used in a second PCR of roughly 6 to 12 cycles. TCRdb reprocessed the 5' RACE reads via MiXCR and lists one record per CDR3 protein. The table includes approximately 580,000 distinct CDR3 sequences, around 24% detected once. This clonotype was recorded a few times. These same data were also listed under a study on T cells of mothers and their children.

The genes are TRBV6-5 and TRBJ2-1, with TRBD2 identical over 11 bases. The J call is doubtful: the DNA matches TRBJ2-5 better. Sequencing used blood. This TCR came from a boy aged 5-17 years in good health. CDR3 DNA: TGTGCCAGCAGTTACTTCACTAGCGGGAGACAAGAGACCCAGTACTTC. Protein product: CASSYFTSGRQETQYF.